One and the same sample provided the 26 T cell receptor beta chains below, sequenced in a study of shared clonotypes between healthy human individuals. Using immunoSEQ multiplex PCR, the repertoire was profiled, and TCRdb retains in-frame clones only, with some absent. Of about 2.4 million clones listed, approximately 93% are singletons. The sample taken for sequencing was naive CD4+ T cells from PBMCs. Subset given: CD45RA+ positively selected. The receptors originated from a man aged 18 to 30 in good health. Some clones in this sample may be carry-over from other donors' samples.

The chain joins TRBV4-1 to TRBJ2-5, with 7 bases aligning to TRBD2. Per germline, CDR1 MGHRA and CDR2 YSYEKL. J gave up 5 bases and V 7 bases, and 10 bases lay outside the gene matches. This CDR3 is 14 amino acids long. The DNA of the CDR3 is TGCGCCAGCACCGATCTGGGGGAGGGCGAGACCCAGTACTTC. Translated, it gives CASTDLGEGETQYF.

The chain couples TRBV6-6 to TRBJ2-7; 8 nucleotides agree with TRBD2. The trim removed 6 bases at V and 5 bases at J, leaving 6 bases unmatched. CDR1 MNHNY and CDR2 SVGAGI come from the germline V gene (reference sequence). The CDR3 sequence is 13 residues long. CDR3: CASSSAGVHEQYF. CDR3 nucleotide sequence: TGTGCCAGCAGCTCAGCGGGAGTTCACGAGCAGTACTTC.

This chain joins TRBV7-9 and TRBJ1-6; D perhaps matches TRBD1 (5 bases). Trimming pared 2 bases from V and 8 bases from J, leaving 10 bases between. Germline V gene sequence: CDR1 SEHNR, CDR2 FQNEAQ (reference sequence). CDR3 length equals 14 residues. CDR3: CASSLPGGDSPLHF. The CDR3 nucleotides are TGTGCCAGCAGCTTACCCGGGGGGGATTCACCCCTCCACTTT.

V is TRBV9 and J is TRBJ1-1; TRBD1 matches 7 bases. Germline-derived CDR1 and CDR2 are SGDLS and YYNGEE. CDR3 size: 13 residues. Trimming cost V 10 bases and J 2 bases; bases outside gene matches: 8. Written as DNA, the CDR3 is TGTGCCTTCGCGGACAGGACTAACACTGAAGCTTTCTTT. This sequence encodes CAFADRTNTEAFF.

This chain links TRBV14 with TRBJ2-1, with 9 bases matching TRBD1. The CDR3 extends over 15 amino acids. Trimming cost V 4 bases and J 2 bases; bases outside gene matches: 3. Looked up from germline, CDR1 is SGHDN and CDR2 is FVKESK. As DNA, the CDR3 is TGTGCCAGCAGCCGGGGACAGGGTGCCTACAATGAGCAGTTCTTC. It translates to CASSRGQGAYNEQFF.

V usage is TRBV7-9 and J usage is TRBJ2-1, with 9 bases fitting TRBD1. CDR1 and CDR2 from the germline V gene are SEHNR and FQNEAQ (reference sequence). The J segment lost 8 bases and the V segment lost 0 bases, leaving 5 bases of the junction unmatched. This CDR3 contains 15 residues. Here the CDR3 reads CASSLAGTGRDEQFF. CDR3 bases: TGTGCCAGCAGCTTAGCGGGGACAGGGAGGGATGAGCAGTTCTTC.

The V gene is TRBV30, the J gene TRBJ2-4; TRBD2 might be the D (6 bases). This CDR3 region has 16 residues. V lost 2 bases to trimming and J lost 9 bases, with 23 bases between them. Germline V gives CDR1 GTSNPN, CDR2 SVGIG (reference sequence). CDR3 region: CAWSTVHRGFGGIQYF. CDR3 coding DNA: TGTGCCTGGAGTACGGTACACCGGGGGTTCGGGGGCATTCAGTACTTC.

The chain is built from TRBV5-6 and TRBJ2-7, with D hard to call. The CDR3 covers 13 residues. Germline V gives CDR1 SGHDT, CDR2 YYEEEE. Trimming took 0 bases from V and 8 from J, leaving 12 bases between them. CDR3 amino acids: CASSLGPESQQYF. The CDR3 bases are TGTGCCAGCAGCTTGGGTCCGGAATCGCAGCAGTACTTC.

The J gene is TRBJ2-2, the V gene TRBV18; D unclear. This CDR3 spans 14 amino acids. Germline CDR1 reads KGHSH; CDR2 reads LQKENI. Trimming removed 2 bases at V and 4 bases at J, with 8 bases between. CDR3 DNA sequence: TGTGCCAGCTCACCAGTCTGGGGCACCGGGGAGCTGTTTTTT. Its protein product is CASSPVWGTGELFF.

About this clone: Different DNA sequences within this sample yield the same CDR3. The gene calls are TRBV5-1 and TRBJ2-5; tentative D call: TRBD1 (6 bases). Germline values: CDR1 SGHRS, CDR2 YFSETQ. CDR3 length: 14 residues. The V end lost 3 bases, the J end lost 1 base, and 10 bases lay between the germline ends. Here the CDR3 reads CASSSGTPQETQYF. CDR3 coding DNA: TGCGCCAGCAGCTCTGGGACACCCCAAGAGACCCAGTACTTC. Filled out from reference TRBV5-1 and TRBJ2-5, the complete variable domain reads KAGVTQTPRYLIKTRGQQVTLSCSPISGHRSVSWYQQTPGQGLQFLFEYFSETQRNKGNFPGRFSGRQFSNSRSEMNVSTLELGDSALYLCASSSGTPQETQYFGPGTRLLVL.

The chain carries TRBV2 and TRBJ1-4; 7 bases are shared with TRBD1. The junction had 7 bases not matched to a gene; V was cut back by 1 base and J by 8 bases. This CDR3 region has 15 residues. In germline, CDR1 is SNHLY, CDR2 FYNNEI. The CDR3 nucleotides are TGTGCCAGCAGTGAAGGAACAGGGGTATACGAAAAACTGTTTTTT. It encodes CASSEGTGVYEKLFF.

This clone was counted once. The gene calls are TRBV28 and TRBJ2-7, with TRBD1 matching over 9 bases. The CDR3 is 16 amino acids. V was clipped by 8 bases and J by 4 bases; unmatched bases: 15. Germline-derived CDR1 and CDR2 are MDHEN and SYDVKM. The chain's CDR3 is CASLARTGTGYYEQYF. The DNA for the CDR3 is TGTGCCAGCCTGGCGCGAACCGGGACAGGGTATTACGAGCAGTACTTC.

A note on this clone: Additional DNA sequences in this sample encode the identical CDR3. CDR3 region: CASSPGQGNEKLFF. DNA for the CDR3: TGTGCCAGCTCACCGGGGCAGGGGAATGAAAAACTGTTTTTT. The chain has TRBV18 and TRBJ1-4; weak D call: TRBD1 (6 bases). The CDR3 has 14 residues. The V gene lost 3 bases and the J gene lost 5 bases, with 10 bases spanning the gap. Germline assignment: CDR1 KGHSH and CDR2 LQKENI.

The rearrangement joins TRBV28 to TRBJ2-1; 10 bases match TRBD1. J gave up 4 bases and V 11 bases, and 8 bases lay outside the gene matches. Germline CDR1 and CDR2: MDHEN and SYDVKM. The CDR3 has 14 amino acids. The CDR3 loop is CAGGGQGPYNEQFF. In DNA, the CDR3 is TGTGCCGGGGGGGGACAGGGGCCGTACAATGAGCAGTTCTTC.

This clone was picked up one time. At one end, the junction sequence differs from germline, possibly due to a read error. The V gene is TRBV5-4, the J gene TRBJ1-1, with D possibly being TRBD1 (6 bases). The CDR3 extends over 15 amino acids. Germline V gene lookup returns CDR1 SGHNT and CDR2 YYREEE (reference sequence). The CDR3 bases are TGTGCCGGCAGCTTGGGTTGGGGGCAGCGCCCTGAAGCTTTCTTT. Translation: CAGSLGWGQRPEAFF.

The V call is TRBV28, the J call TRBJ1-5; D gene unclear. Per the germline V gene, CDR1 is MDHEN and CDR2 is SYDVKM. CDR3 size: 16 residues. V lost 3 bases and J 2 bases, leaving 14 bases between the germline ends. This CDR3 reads CASSFYSFRGNQPQHF. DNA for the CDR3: TGTGCCAGCAGTTTCTACTCGTTCCGGGGCAATCAGCCCCAGCATTTT.

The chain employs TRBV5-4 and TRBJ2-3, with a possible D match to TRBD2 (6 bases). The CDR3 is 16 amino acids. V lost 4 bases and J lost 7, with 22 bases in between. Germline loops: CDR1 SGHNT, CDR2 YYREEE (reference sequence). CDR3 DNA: TGTGCCAGCAGCCCTGAGGACTACAAAGCGGCCAATACGCAGTATTTT. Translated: CASSPEDYKAANTQYF.

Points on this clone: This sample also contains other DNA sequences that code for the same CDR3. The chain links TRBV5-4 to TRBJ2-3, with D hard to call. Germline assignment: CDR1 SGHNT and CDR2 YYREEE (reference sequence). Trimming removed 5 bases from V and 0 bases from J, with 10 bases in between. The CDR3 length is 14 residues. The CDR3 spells CASSLGRSTDTQYF. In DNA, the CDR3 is TGTGCCAGCAGTCTGGGCCGGAGCACAGATACGCAGTATTTT. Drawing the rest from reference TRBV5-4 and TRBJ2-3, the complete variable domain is ETGVTQSPTHLIKTRGQQVTLRCSSQSGHNTVSWYQQALGQGPQFIFQYYREEENGRGNFPPRFSGLQFPNYSSELNVNALELDDSALYLCASSLGRSTDTQYFGPGTRLTVL.

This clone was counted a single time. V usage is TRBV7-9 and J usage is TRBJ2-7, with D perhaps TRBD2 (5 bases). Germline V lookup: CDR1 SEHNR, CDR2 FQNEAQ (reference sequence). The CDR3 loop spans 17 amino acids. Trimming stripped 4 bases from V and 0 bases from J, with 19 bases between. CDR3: CASSSPLGVVSSYEQYF. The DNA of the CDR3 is TGTGCCAGCAGCTCCCCGCTGGGAGTGGTTAGCTCCTACGAGCAGTACTTC.

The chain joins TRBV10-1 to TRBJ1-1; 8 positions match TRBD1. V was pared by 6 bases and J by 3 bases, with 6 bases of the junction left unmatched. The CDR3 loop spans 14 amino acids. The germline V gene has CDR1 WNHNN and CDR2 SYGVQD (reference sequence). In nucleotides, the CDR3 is TGCGCCAGCAGAGAGGACAGGGAGGACACTGAAGCTTTCTTT. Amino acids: CASREDREDTEAFF.

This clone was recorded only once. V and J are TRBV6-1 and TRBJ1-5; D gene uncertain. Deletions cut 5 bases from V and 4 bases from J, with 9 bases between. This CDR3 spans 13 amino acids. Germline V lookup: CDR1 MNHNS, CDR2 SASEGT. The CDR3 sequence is CASSPGLNQPQHF. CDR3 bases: TGTGCCAGCAGTCCCGGTTTGAATCAGCCCCAGCATTTT.

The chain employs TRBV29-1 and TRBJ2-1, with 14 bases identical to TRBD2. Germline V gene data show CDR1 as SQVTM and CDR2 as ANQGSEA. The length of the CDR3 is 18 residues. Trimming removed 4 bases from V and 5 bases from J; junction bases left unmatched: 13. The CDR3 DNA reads TGCAGCGTTGGTGGGACTAGCGGGAGAAGGGCCTACCACAATGAGCAGTTCTTC. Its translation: CSVGGTSGRRAYHNEQFF.

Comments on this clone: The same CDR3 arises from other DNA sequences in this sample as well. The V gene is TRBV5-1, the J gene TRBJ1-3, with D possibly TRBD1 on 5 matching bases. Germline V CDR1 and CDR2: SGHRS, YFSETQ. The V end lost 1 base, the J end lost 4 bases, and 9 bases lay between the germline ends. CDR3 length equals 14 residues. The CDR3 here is CASSLPGIGNTIYF. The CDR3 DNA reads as TGCGCCAGCAGCTTGCCAGGGATCGGAAACACCATATATTTT.

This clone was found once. For the CDR3, the DNA is TGCAGCGTTGACGCAGACCAGAGGGAGACCCAGTACTTC. It yields the protein CSVDADQRETQYF. The chain carries TRBV29-1 and TRBJ2-5, with D hard to call. V dropped 3 bases and J dropped 5 bases, with 13 bases sitting between them. The CDR3 consists of 13 residues. In germline, CDR1 is SQVTM, CDR2 ANQGSEA.

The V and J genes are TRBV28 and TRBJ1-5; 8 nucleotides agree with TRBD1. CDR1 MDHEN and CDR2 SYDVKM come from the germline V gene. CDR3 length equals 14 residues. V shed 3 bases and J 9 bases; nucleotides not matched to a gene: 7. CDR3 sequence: CASSLIPRGRPQHF. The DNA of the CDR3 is TGTGCCAGCAGTTTGATTCCCAGGGGGCGGCCCCAGCATTTT.

For the CDR3, the DNA is TGCGCCAGCAGCCCACTGGGACAGGGTGGTACGGCCAACGTCCTGACTTTC. Translation gives CASSPLGQGGTANVLTF. J is TRBJ2-6 and V is TRBV5-1; 9 nucleotides line up with TRBD1. CDR3 length: 17 residues. CDR1 SGHRS and CDR2 YFSETQ come from the germline V gene. J was trimmed by 6 bases and V by 4 bases; bases with no gene match: 11.